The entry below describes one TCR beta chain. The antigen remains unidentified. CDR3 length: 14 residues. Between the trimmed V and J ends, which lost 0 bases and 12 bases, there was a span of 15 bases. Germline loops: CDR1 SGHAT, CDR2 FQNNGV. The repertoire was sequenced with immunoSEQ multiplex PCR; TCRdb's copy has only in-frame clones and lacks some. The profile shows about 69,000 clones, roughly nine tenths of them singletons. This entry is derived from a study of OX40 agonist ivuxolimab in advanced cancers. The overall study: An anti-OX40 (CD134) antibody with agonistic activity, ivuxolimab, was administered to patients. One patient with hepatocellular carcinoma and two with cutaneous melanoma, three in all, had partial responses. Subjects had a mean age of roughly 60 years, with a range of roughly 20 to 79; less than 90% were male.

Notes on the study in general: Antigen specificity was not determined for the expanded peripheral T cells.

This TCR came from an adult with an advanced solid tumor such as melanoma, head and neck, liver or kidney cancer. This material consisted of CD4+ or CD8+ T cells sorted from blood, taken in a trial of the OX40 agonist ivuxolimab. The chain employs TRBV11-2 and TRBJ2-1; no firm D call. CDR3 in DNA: TGTGCCAGCAGCTTAGATTCCGGGTTTTTGGCGCAGTTCTTC. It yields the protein CASSLDSGFLAQFF.